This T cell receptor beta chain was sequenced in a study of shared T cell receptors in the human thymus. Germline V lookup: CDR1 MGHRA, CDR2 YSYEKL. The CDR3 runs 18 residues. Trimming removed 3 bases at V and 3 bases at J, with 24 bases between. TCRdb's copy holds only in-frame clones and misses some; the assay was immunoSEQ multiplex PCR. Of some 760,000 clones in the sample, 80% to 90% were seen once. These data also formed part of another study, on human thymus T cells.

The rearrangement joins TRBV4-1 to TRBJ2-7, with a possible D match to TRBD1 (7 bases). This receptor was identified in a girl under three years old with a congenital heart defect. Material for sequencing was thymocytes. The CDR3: CASSHRFRGECLDYEQYF. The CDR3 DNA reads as TGCGCCAGCAGCCACAGGTTCAGGGGGGAATGTTTAGACTACGAGCAGTACTTC.